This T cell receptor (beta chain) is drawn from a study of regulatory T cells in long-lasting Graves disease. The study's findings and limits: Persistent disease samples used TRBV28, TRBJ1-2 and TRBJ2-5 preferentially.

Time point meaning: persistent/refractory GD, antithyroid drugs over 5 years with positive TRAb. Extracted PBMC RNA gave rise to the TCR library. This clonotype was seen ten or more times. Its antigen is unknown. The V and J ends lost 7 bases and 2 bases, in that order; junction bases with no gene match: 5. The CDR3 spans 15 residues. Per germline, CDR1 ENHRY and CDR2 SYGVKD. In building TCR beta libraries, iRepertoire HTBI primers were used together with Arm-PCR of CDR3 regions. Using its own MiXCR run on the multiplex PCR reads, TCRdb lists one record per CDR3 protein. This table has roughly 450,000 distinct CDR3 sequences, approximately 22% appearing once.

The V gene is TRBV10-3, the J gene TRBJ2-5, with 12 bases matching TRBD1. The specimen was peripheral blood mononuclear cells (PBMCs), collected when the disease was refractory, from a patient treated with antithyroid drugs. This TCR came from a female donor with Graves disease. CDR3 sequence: CAIKGTGGLQETQYF. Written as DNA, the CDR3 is TGTGCCATCAAAGGGACAGGGGGCTTACAAGAGACCCAGTACTTC.